Following are 16 T cell receptor beta chains from one sample sequenced in a study of neoadjuvant nivolumab and ipilimumab in lung cancer (dated by TCRdb to about 2020). The time point label corresponds to: pretherapy, before neoadjuvant immune checkpoint inhibitors. The library was obtained by the immunoSEQ multiplex PCR assay. This is the immuneACCESS table as TCRdb keeps it, with only in-frame sequences that have V and J called. A part of the clones is gone; compared with another copy, unresolved V genes explain less than half, and the rest is unexplained. For this sample the table gives 40,000 to 55,000 clones, of which around 89% were detected only once. Of the sample, about 3.5% is held by the ten largest clones. This specimen consisted of blood, obtained before neoadjuvant nivolumab, alone or with ipilimumab. The receptor source for this set is an adult with non-small cell lung cancer. Some clones in this sample may be carry-over from other donors' samples.

A remark on this clone: Other DNA sequences from this sample encode an identical CDR3 as well. The gene calls are TRBV29-1 and TRBJ1-1, with a possible D match to TRBD1 (6 bases). CDR1 SQVTM and CDR2 ANQGSEA come from the germline V gene. The CDR3 consists of 13 residues. Trimming removed 7 bases at V and 2 bases at J, with 14 bases between. CDR3 residues: CSASNRDNTEAFF. The CDR3 DNA reads TGCAGCGCCTCGAACAGGGATAACACTGAAGCTTTCTTT.

Comments on this clone: Just one base apart from a much larger clone, this may be a read error. This chain uses TRBV7-6 with TRBJ2-7; D is uncertain. CDR3 length: 11 residues. V was pared by 3 bases and J by 5 bases, with 5 bases between. Germline V gene data show CDR1 as SGHVS and CDR2 as FNYEAQ. CDR3 protein: CASSLGNEQYF. CDR3 DNA: TGTGCCAGCAGCTTGGGGAACGAGCAGTACTTC.

The chain carries TRBV10-3 and TRBJ2-7, with D tentatively TRBD1 (5 bases). Trimming took 0 bases from V and 3 from J, leaving 12 bases between them. CDR1 and CDR2 (germline): ENHRY, SYGVKD. CDR3 length: 15 amino acids. CDR3 region: CAISESRGRVYEQYF. The CDR3 nucleotides read TGTGCCATCAGTGAGTCGAGAGGCAGGGTCTACGAGCAGTACTTC.

J is TRBJ2-7 and V is TRBV6-5; D not resolved. Trimming took 2 bases from V and 0 from J, leaving 11 bases between them. This CDR3 has 15 amino acids. In germline, CDR1 is MNHEY, CDR2 SVGAGI. The CDR3 protein is CASSYAATGSYEQYF. The CDR3 nucleotides read TGTGCCAGCAGTTACGCGGCTACCGGCTCCTACGAGCAGTACTTC.

J is TRBJ1-1 and V is TRBV5-1; no definite D call. Germline CDR1 SGHRS, CDR2 YFSETQ. Trimming cost V 4 bases and J 4 bases, with 11 bases left between them. This CDR3 has 13 amino acids. The CDR3 protein is CASSSPPGTEAFF. For the CDR3, the DNA is TGCGCCAGCAGCAGCCCCCCGGGCACTGAAGCTTTCTTT.

This clone was counted a single time. The chain is built from TRBV5-1 and TRBJ2-5; 12 bases line up with TRBD1. The CDR3 runs 15 residues. V lost 1 base and J lost 5; bases outside the gene matches: 3. Germline-derived CDR1 and CDR2 are SGHRS and YFSETQ. Written as DNA, the CDR3 is TGCGCCAGCAGCTTGTCGGGACAGGGGGCCGAGACCCAGTACTTC. Its translation: CASSLSGQGAETQYF.

The chain carries TRBV5-1 and TRBJ2-1; D ambiguous. This CDR3 has 11 amino acids. V was shortened by 4 bases and J by 5 bases, with 4 bases between the two germline ends. Germline V gives CDR1 SGHRS, CDR2 YFSETQ. CDR3 residues: CASSLNNEQFF. CDR3 DNA sequence: TGCGCCAGCAGCCTAAACAATGAGCAGTTCTTC.

The chain is built from TRBV7-9 and TRBJ2-5; tentative D call: TRBD2 (6 bases). V shed 3 bases and J shed 4 bases, with 6 bases lying between them. This CDR3 contains 12 residues. CDR1 SEHNR and CDR2 FQNEAQ come from the germline V gene (reference sequence). The DNA for the CDR3 is TGTGCCAGCAGCTTGCGGGGAGAGACCCAGTACTTC. It yields the protein CASSLRGETQYF. Looking up the rest from reference TRBV7-9 and TRBJ2-5 gives the full variable domain: DTGVSQNPRHKITKRGQNVTFRCDPISEHNRLYWYRQTLGQGPEFLTYFQNEAQLEKSRLLSDRFSAERPKGSFSTLEIQRTEQGDSAMYLCASSLRGETQYFGPGTRLLVL.

The V and J genes are TRBV29-1 and TRBJ2-7; D is perhaps TRBD1 (5 bases). Trimming removed 4 bases at V and 3 bases at J, with 19 bases between. Germline assignment: CDR1 SQVTM and CDR2 ANQGSEA. This CDR3 contains 15 residues. The CDR3 region has the DNA TGCAGCGTTGGCGGTGGGGCAGGGTTCGGCTACGAGCAGTACTTC. This sequence encodes CSVGGGAGFGYEQYF.

This rearrangement joins TRBV6-6 to TRBJ1-2; D gene uncertain. Germline values: CDR1 MNHNY, CDR2 SVGAGI (reference sequence). This CDR3 is built from 11 residues. V was trimmed by 6 bases and J by 7 bases, leaving 9 bases between them. CDR3 in DNA: TGTGCCAGCAGCTACCAAATTGGCTACACCTTC. Translation: CASSYQIGYTF.

This sequence joins TRBV30 and TRBJ1-4; perhaps TRBD1 as D (6 bases). Trimming removed 2 bases from V and 10 bases from J, with 23 bases in between. The CDR3 is 16 amino acids. Germline V gene sequence: CDR1 GTSNPN, CDR2 SVGIG (reference sequence). The CDR3 DNA reads as TGTGCCTGGAGTCACACTTACCGGGACAATCTAAGAAAACTGTTTTTT. It yields the protein CAWSHTYRDNLRKLFF.

This chain connects TRBV11-2 to TRBJ2-1; D not certain. The CDR3 extends over 14 amino acids. The V and J ends lost 4 bases and 10 bases respectively, with 17 bases between them. Germline CDR1 is SGHAT and CDR2 is FQNNGV. The CDR3 loop reads CASSSFGQKKEQFF. CDR3 coding DNA: TGTGCCAGCAGCTCCTTCGGGCAGAAAAAGGAGCAGTTCTTC.

J is TRBJ2-1 and V is TRBV30; 7 bases agree with TRBD2. The germline gives CDR1 GTSNPN, CDR2 SVGIG (reference sequence). There are 15 residues in the CDR3. Trimming cost V 3 bases and J 2 bases; bases outside gene matches: 7. CDR3 amino acids: CAWRVAGIPYNEQFF. DNA for the CDR3: TGTGCCTGGAGGGTAGCGGGTATCCCCTACAATGAGCAGTTCTTC.

This chain uses TRBV29-1 with TRBJ1-3; 10 bases line up with TRBD1. After removal of 7 bases from V and 9 bases from J, the junction contained 9 bases not matched to a gene. The CDR3 consists of 13 residues. From germline, CDR1 is SQVTM and CDR2 ANQGSEA. The CDR3 region has the DNA TGCAGCGCCACGGGACAGGGGTTCGGCACCATATATTTT. The encoded protein is CSATGQGFGTIYF.

The chain links TRBV9 to TRBJ1-2, with D possibly TRBD1 on 5 matching bases. The CDR3 contains 14 residues. V dropped 4 bases and J dropped 2 bases, with 12 bases sitting between them. CDR1 and CDR2 (germline): SGDLS, YYNGEE. CDR3: CASSNRDVNYGYTF. CDR3 bases: TGTGCCAGCAGCAATCGGGACGTAAACTATGGCTACACCTTC.

The CDR3 coding sequence is TGTGCCTGGAGTGTGCTAGCCACAGATACGCAGTATTTT. Its translation: CAWSVLATDTQYF. The rearrangement links TRBV30 to TRBJ2-3; maybe TRBD2 (5 bases). The CDR3 length is 13 residues. Germline CDR1 reads GTSNPN; CDR2 reads SVGIG (reference sequence). The V end was cut by 0 bases, the J end by 2 bases, with 6 bases between.